This entry features one TCR beta chain sequence. Its antigen remains unidentified. This record comes from a study of cytotoxic CD8 clonotypes in ibrutinib-treated CLL. Study context: Responses: 24 partial, 2 complete; after median about 70 months, around 15 stayed remitted, approximately twelve progressed.

Sequenced by immunoSEQ multiplex PCR; TCRdb stores in-frame clones only, minus some. The sample has about 92,000 clones; around 77% are singletons. The CDR3 extends over 15 amino acids. V shed 6 bases, J shed 2 bases, and the junction held 10 bases outside the gene matches. The germline CDR1 and CDR2 sequences are SGHAT and FQNNGV. Study-wide findings and caveats: The study found clonality rose at ibrutinib response, then fell toward baseline at progression.

This sequence joins TRBV11-2 and TRBJ2-7; 7 positions agree with TRBD2. The source was PBMCs, collected after 24 months of ibrutinib treatment. The TCR was taken from a human donor with chronic lymphocytic leukemia. The CDR3 DNA reads TGTGCCAGCAGAGGGGACGGGAGGTCAGCCTACGAGCAGTACTTC. Residues: CASRGDGRSAYEQYF.